This TCR beta chain derives from a study of spatial heterogeneity in lung cancer. Study summary: Follow-up PBMC samples were sequenced when available, at a median of roughly 25 months after resection.

CDR1 is SGHDT, CDR2 YYEEEE, per germline. The CDR3 sequence is 16 residues long. V shed 4 bases, J shed 3 bases, and the junction held 6 bases outside the gene matches. Carried by each TCR cDNA molecule was a unique molecular identifier. A single record per CDR3 protein comes from TCRdb applying MiXCR to the 5' RACE reads. The table shows about 43,000 distinct CDR3 sequences, with approximately 22% occurring only once. Regarding time point: blood at routine non-recurrence follow-up after resection. Tumor, nontumor lung or frozen PBMC supplied whole RNA, sequenced without sorting. The rearrangement links TRBV5-6 to TRBJ2-3; 12 nucleotides match TRBD1. Sequences were derived from PBMCs, sampled at follow-up. This TCR came from a female donor with early-stage non-small cell lung cancer. The CDR3 sequence: CASSNRDRGLTDTQYF. CDR3 sequence (DNA): TGTGCCAGCAGCAACCGGGACAGGGGGCTTACAGATACGCAGTATTTT.